This TCR beta chain was documented in a study of regulatory T cells in long-lasting Graves disease. Study-level findings and limits: Persistent patients shared more public clonotypes (2,741) than newly diagnosed patients (about 1,000).

Specified time point: newly diagnosed GD, antithyroid drugs for less than 3 months. Isolated PBMC RNA provided the starting material for the TCR library. From each patient, around 8.9 milliliters of peripheral blood was drawn and collected into an EDTA anticoagulant tube. The CDR3 sequence is 15 residues long. From germline, CDR1 is SEHNR and CDR2 FQNEAQ (reference sequence). V lost 0 bases and J lost 3, with 12 bases in between. About this clonotype: Its matching antigen is unknown.

Investigators prepared the TCR beta libraries by applying iRepertoire HTBI primers and Arm-PCR of CDR3 regions. From the multiplex PCR reads, TCRdb called clonotypes with MiXCR, one entry per CDR3 protein. The table has roughly 560,000 distinct CDR3 sequences, around 12% seen once. The same sample was also used in a study of T cells in Graves' hyperthyroidism and ophthalmopathy. Per that paper: Patients having uncontrolled infection, another autoimmune disease, pregnancy or lactation were not included. RT-PCR in the first round (using the HTBI primer set) targeted the TCR CDR3.

The rearrangement joins TRBV7-9 to TRBJ2-7; perhaps TRBD2 as D (6 bases). This receptor was obtained from a woman in her twenties or thirties with Graves disease. The source material was peripheral blood mononuclear cells (PBMCs), sampled at new diagnosis, from a patient treated with antithyroid drugs. The CDR3 here is CASSLAGDWVYEQYF. CDR3 coding DNA: TGTGCCAGCAGCTTAGCCGGGGACTGGGTCTACGAGCAGTACTTC.